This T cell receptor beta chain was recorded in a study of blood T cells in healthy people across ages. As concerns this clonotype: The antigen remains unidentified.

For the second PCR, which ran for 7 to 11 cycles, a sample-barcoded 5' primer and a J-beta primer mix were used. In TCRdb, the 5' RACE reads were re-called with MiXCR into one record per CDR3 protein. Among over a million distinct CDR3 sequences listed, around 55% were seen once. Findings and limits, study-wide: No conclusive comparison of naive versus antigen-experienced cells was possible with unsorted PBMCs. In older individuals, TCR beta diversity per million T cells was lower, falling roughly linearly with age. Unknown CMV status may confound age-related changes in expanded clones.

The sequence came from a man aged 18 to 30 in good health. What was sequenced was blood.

For the CDR3, the DNA is TGTGCCAGTGACGAGCTCCCGGGGGGCTACACCTTC. Its translation is CASDELPGGYTF. V and J are TRBV7-9 and TRBJ1-2, with D unclear. Germline V gene sequence: CDR1 SEHNR, CDR2 FQNEAQ (reference sequence). The V end was cut by 9 bases, the J end by 8 bases, with 16 bases between. The length of the CDR3 is 12 residues.